One sample yielded the 9 T cell receptor beta chains listed below, sequenced in a study of blood T cell repertoires in COVID-19. Assay used: immunoSEQ multiplex PCR; TCRdb lists only in-frame clones, some missing. The sample lists about 240,000 clones; roughly 90% were seen once. Sequenced input: PBMCs or T cells enriched from blood (not recorded which). These receptors were obtained from a woman aged 25 to 39 who had recovered from COVID-19.

The chain employs TRBV19 and TRBJ2-3, with a possible D match to TRBD2 (5 bases). V was cut by 3 bases and J by 2 bases, with 6 bases left in between. The CDR3 spans 13 residues. Germline V gene sequence: CDR1 LNHDA, CDR2 SQIVND (reference sequence). CDR3: CASSMRDTDTQYF. CDR3 bases: TGTGCCAGTAGTATGAGGGACACAGATACGCAGTATTTT. The entire variable domain, with the rest obtained from reference TRBV19 and TRBJ2-3, is as follows: DGGITQSPKYLFRKEGQNVTLSCEQNLNHDAMYWYRQDPGQGLRLIYYSQIVNDFQKGDIAEGYSVSREKKESFPLTVTSAQKNPTAFYLCASSMRDTDTQYFGPGTRLTVL.

The chain recombines TRBV29-1 with TRBJ1-3, with 7 bases aligning to TRBD1. The V and J ends lost 6 bases and 3 bases, in that order; junction bases with no gene match: 8. CDR1 is SQVTM and CDR2 is ANQGSEA in the germline V gene. The CDR3 is 14 amino acids. The CDR3 bases are TGCAGCGTGATGACAGGGTCGTATGGAAACACCATATATTTT. Its translation: CSVMTGSYGNTIYF.

V usage is TRBV3-1 (or the pseudogene TRBV3-2) and J usage is TRBJ1-4, with D unresolved. Per the germline V gene, CDR1 is LGHDT and CDR2 is YNNKEL (reference sequence). CDR3 size: 12 residues. Trimming cost V 0 bases and J 9 bases, with 5 bases left between them. CDR3 sequence: CASSQDLKKLFF. The CDR3 nucleotides are TGTGCCAGCAGCCAAGATCTAAAAAAACTGTTTTTT.

This sequence joins TRBV18 and TRBJ2-5; the match to TRBD1 covers 10 bases. The CDR3 covers 15 residues. CDR1 is KGHSH and CDR2 is LQKENI in the germline V gene. V was pared by 6 bases and J by 1 base, with 5 bases of the junction left unmatched. The CDR3 is CASSRGQGGQETQYF. CDR3 DNA sequence: TGTGCCAGCTCGCGTGGACAGGGGGGCCAAGAGACCCAGTACTTC.

The chain links TRBV29-1 to TRBJ1-2; D unclear. Looked up from germline, CDR1 is SQVTM and CDR2 is ANQGSEA. V dropped 0 bases and J dropped 14 bases, with 13 bases sitting between them. The CDR3 has 11 amino acids. The CDR3: CSVEDYSWCTF. The CDR3 DNA reads as TGCAGCGTTGAAGACTATTCATGGTGTACCTTC.

The chain links TRBV5-4 to TRBJ2-7; 8 bases agree with TRBD1. The ends lost 0 bases at V and 4 bases at J; junction bases unmatched: 3. Looked up from germline, CDR1 is SGHNT and CDR2 is YYREEE (reference sequence). This CDR3 has 14 residues. The CDR3 loop is CASSLGTGRYEQYF. DNA for the CDR3: TGTGCCAGCAGCTTGGGGACAGGGAGATACGAGCAGTACTTC.

The V and J genes are TRBV4-2 and TRBJ2-7; maybe TRBD2 (5 bases). The CDR3 has 15 residues. V was cut by 0 bases and J by 6 bases, with 15 bases left in between. The V gene's germline CDR1 is LGHNA and CDR2 YNFKEQ. DNA of the CDR3: TGTGCCAGCAGCCAAGAGGGCGAGGGTCGGGGCGAGCAGTACTTC. Translation: CASSQEGEGRGEQYF.

The table lists this clone with a count of one. The chain recombines TRBV7-2 with TRBJ1-1; 9 bases match TRBD1. Losses at the gene ends were 5 bases for V and 3 bases for J; bases not matched to a gene: 7. This CDR3 has 15 amino acids. Germline CDR1 is SGHTA and CDR2 is FQGNSA. For the CDR3, the DNA is TGTGCCAGCAGCCTAGTTGACAGGGGGTACACTGAAGCTTTCTTT. Its translation: CASSLVDRGYTEAFF.

The rearrangement links TRBV7-8 to TRBJ1-2; weak D call: TRBD1 (5 bases). Trimming left V 0 bases short and J 3 bases short, with 14 bases between. Germline CDR1 is SGHVS and CDR2 is FQNEAQ. The CDR3 has 16 amino acids. The CDR3 here is CASSLALAGPHYGYTF. The DNA for the CDR3 is TGTGCCAGCAGCTTAGCGCTGGCAGGGCCCCACTATGGCTACACCTTC.